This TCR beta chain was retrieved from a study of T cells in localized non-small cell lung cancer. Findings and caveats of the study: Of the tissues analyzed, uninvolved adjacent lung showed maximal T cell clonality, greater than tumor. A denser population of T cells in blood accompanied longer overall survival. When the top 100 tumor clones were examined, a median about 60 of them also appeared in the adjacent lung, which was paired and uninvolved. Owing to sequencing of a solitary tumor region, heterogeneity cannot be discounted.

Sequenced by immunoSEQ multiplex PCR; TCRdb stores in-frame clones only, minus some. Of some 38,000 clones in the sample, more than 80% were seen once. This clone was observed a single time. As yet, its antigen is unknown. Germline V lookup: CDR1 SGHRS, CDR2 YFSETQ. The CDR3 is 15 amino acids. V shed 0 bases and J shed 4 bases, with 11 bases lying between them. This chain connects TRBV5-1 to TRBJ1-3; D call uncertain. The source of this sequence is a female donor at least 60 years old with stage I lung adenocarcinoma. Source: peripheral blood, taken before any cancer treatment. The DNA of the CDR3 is TGCGCCAGCAGCTTGGCCGAGGGTGGCGGAAACACCATATATTTT. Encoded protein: CASSLAEGGGNTIYF.